These T cell receptor beta chains were read from a single sample in a study of cytomegalovirus exposure and HLA in healthy donors. Method: immunoSEQ multiplex PCR; TCRdb's copy keeps in-frame clones and lacks some. The top ten hold under 2% of the sample, which has about 70,000 clones, around 94% seen once. The sample comprised PBMCs. Receptors were obtained from a young woman in good health and CMV-seropositive. CDR3s leave out the opening cysteine and the closing phenylalanine or tryptophan. The size of a clone is reported for some rows only, either as once, few or many, or as a class for expanded clones.

j_call clone_size v_call cdr3_aa
TRBJ1-1 NA TRBV2 ATFDSHEAF
TRBJ1-5 NA TRBV23-1 ASSQGGPQH
TRBJ2-2 NA TRBV6-6 ASSTYAAGELF
TRBJ1-5 NA TRBV19 ASSSLRGNQPQH
TRBJ1-6 NA TRBV10-3 AISGTGVGSPLH
TRBJ2-5 NA TRBV15 ATSRDGSAETQY
TRBJ1-2 NA TRBV7-8 ASSFRAGMDGYT
TRBJ2-5 once TRBV5-1 ASSLGGLVGETQY
TRBJ2-5 NA TRBV29-1 SVIQGPSWETQY
TRBJ2-7 few TRBV6-5 ASSYSSGGTYEQY
TRBJ2-1 NA TRBV5-1 ASSSNPGLAGPYNEQF
TRBJ1-2 NA TRBV2 ASSEDRDGSYGYT
TRBJ1-4 NA TRBV4-2 ASSQAPVYREEKLF
TRBJ2-2 NA TRBV10-1 ASSELAGVNTGELF
TRBJ2-1 NA TRBV4-1 ASSLRSGLTGNEQF
TRBJ2-4 NA TRBV5-1 ASSSKGMGNIQY
TRBJ2-7 NA TRBV15 ATSTMSGAGNYEQY
TRBJ2-1 NA TRBV5-1 ASTTASAGVDEQF
TRBJ2-4 NA TRBV19 ASTPSRASGEIY
TRBJ2-7 NA TRBV4-2 ASSQDTWGGETDEQY
TRBJ2-3 once TRBV5-1 ASSHAVLADTDTQY
TRBJ1-2 NA TRBV5-6 ASSWGGYYGYT
TRBJ1-1 NA TRBV11-2 ASSPGVRGTEAF
TRBJ1-2 NA TRBV9 ASSAPNGGGYT
TRBJ1-5 NA TRBV11-2 ASSLEQGQPQH
TRBJ1-1 NA TRBV7-9 ASRPIQGPNTEAF
TRBJ1-4 NA TRBV18 ASSPGTTTNEKLF
TRBJ2-5 NA TRBV7-9 ASSSHSGSYQETQY
TRBJ2-7 NA TRBV6-1 ASSLTGQSGEQY
TRBJ2-7 NA TRBV10-3 AISRDISYEQY
TRBJ2-1 NA TRBV7-9 ASSSKSISRRNDEQF
TRBJ1-1 NA TRBV10-3 AIRKDSEAF
TRBJ2-6 NA TRBV7-6 ASSFREAGANVLT
TRBJ2-2 NA TRBV11-2 ASSFLGELF
TRBJ1-5 NA TRBV18 ASSLSGGDRVKGQPQH
TRBJ1-1 NA TRBV7-9 ASRTGTGMNTEAF